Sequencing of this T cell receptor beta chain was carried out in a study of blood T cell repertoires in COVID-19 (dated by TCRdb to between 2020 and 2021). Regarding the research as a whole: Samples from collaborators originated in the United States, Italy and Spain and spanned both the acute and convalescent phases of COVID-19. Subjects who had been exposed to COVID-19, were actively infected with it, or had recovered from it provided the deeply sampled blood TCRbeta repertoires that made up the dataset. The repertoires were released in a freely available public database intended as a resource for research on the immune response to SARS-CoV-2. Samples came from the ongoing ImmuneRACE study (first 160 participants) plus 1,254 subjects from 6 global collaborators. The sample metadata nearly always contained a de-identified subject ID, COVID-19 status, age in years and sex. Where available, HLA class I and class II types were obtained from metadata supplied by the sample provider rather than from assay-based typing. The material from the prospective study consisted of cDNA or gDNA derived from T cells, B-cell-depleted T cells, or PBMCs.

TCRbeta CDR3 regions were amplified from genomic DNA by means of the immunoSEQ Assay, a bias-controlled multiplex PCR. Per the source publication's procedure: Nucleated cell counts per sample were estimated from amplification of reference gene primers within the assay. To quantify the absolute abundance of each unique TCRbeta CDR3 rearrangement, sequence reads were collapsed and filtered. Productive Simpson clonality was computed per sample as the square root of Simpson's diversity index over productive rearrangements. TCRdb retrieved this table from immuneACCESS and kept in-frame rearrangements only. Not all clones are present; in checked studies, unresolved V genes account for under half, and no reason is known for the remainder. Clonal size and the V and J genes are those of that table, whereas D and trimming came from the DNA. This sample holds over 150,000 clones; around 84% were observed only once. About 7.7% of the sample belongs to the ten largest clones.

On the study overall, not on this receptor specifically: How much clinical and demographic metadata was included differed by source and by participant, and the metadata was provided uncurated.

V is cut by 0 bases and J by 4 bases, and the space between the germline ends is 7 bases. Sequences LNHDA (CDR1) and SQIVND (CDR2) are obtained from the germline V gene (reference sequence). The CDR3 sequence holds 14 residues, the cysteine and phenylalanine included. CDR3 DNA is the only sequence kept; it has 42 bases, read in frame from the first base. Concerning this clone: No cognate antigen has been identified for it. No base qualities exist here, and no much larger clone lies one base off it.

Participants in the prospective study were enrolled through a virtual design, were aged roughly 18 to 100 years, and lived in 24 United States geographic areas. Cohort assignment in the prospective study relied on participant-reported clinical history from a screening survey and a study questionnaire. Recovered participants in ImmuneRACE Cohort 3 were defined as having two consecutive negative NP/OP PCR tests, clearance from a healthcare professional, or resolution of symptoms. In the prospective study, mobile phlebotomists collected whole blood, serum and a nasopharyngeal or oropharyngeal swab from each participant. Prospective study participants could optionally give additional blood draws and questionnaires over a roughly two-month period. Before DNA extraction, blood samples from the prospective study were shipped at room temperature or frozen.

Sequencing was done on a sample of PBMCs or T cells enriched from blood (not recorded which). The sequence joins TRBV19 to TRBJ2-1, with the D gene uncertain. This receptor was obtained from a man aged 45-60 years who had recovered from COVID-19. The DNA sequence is TGTGCCAGTAGTATAGACTACCTTTACAATGAGCAGTTCTTC. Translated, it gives CASSIDYLYNEQFF.